A selection of T cell receptor beta chains follows, all from one sample in a study of blood T cell repertoires in COVID-19. Clones were read by immunoSEQ multiplex PCR, and TCRdb kept only the in-frame ones, dropping some. Of about 260,000 clones in the sample, nearly 90% were seen once. Sequencing input: peripheral blood. The receptors stem from a human donor in a cohort sampled during active COVID-19. CDR3s include the opening cysteine and the closing phenylalanine or tryptophan. Each record gives: D gene, V gene, J gene, clone size, CDR3 protein, CDR3 DNA. The D gene is left open where the match is weak. Only some rows state a clone size, as once, few, many or a class for expanded clones.

-	TRBV7-9	TRBJ1-3	-	CASSQSVGRSGSGNTIYF	TGTGCCAGCAGCCAATCAGTTGGGAGATCGGGCTCTGGAAACACCATATATTTT
-	TRBV18	TRBJ1-2	-	CASSPPSVGPSYGYTF	TGTGCCAGCTCACCTCCTAGCGTGGGGCCTAGCTATGGCTACACCTTC
TRBD2	TRBV6-6	TRBJ2-1	few	CASSRGGLAAYNEQFF	TGTGCCAGCAGTAGGGGCGGACTAGCGGCCTACAATGAGCAGTTCTTC
-	TRBV6-1	TRBJ1-2	-	CASSEAGPSGREANYGYTF	TGTGCCAGCAGTGAAGCGGGCCCGTCGGGGCGGGAAGCTAACTATGGCTACACCTTC
TRBD2	TRBV5-6	TRBJ2-7	-	CASSLYPGLVSGEQYF	TGTGCCAGCAGTTTATATCCGGGACTAGTATCGGGCGAGCAGTACTTC
TRBD1	TRBV4-1	TRBJ1-2	-	CASSQGGTGTGYTF	TGCGCCAGCAGCCAGGGTGGGACAGGGACTGGCTACACCTTC
-	TRBV30	TRBJ2-7	-	CAWSVRQAYEQYF	TGTGCCTGGAGTGTAAGGCAGGCCTACGAGCAGTACTTC
-	TRBV6-5	TRBJ1-2	-	CASTQGRGYTF	TGTGCCAGCACCCAGGGGCGAGGCTACACCTTC
TRBD2	TRBV7-2	TRBJ2-7	few	CASSWGLAANEQYF	TGTGCCAGCAGCTGGGGACTAGCGGCGAACGAGCAGTACTTC
TRBD2	TRBV12-3/TRBV12-4	TRBJ2-7	once	CASSATSASEQYF	TGTGCCAGCAGTGCGACTAGCGCCTCCGAGCAGTACTTC
-	TRBV20-1	TRBJ1-2	-	CSASLGLGYTF	TGCAGTGCTAGTCTCGGTTTGGGCTACACCTTC
TRBD1	TRBV19	TRBJ2-7	-	CASSIVGQGYYEQYF	TGTGCCAGTAGTATAGTGGGACAGGGATACTACGAGCAGTACTTC
TRBD2	TRBV7-9	TRBJ2-3	-	CASSLTLAGLDTQYF	TGTGCCAGCAGCTTGACGCTAGCGGGACTGGATACGCAGTATTTT
-	TRBV20-1	TRBJ2-7	few	CSAQTGLGQYF	TGCAGTGCACAAACGGGACTCGGGCAGTACTTC
-	TRBV5-8	TRBJ2-2	-	CASSFQQGPNTGELFF	TGTGCCAGCAGCTTCCAACAGGGTCCGAACACCGGGGAGCTGTTTTTT
-	TRBV4-3	TRBJ2-1	once	CASSQDRANEQFF	TGCGCCAGCAGCCAAGACCGCGCGAATGAGCAGTTCTTC
TRBD1	TRBV13	TRBJ2-7	-	CASSLGWTGVRREQYF	TGTGCCAGCAGCTTAGGGTGGACAGGGGTTAGGAGGGAGCAGTACTTC
-	TRBV4-1	TRBJ1-2	-	CASSQERGNPNYGYTF	TGCGCCAGCAGCCAAGAAAGGGGCAACCCTAACTATGGCTACACCTTC
-	TRBV10-3	TRBJ1-3	once	CAISEGAGLSGNTIYF	TGTGCCATCAGTGAGGGGGCAGGTCTCTCTGGAAACACCATATATTTT
TRBD1	TRBV4-3	TRBJ1-6	-	CATSDRAGPPYNSPLHF	TGCGCCACCTCGGACAGGGCGGGTCCCCCTTATAATTCACCCCTCCACTTT
-	TRBV7-2	TRBJ1-1	-	CASSLGTGWDTEAFF	TGTGCCAGCAGCTTGGGTACAGGGTGGGACACTGAAGCTTTCTTT
TRBD2	TRBV7-2	TRBJ2-7	-	CASSPGTSGSHEQYF	TGTGCCAGCAGCCCGGGGACTAGCGGGAGCCACGAGCAGTACTTC
-	TRBV27	TRBJ2-1	-	CASSVWNSDSGYNEQFF	TGTGCCAGCAGCGTATGGAACTCCGATTCAGGCTACAATGAGCAGTTCTTC
TRBD2	TRBV27	TRBJ2-1	-	CASSPASGGIYNEQFF	TGTGCCAGCAGTCCGGCTAGCGGGGGGATCTACAATGAGCAGTTCTTC
-	TRBV6-2/TRBV6-3	TRBJ2-7	-	CASSYEGTRGHEQYF	TGTGCCAGCAGTTACGAGGGTACACGAGGACACGAGCAGTACTTC
TRBD2	TRBV6-1	TRBJ2-7	-	CASSALARVAGGSYEQYF	TGTGCCAGCAGTGCCCTCGCTAGGGTAGCGGGAGGGTCCTACGAGCAGTACTTC
TRBD1	TRBV30	TRBJ1-5	-	CASGGVQPQHF	TGTGCCTCAGGGGGCGTCCAGCCCCAGCATTTT
-	TRBV4-3	TRBJ1-1	once	CASSPAGGSLNTEAFF	TGCGCCAGCAGCCCCGCCGGGGGATCGTTGAACACTGAAGCTTTCTTT
TRBD2	TRBV7-8	TRBJ2-7	-	CASSDIRLAGDDEQYF	TGTGCCAGCAGTGACATACGACTAGCGGGAGATGACGAGCAGTACTTC
TRBD1	TRBV11-2	TRBJ1-2	-	CASRRTNRDRGTHNYGYTF	TGTGCCAGCAGACGCACGAACCGGGACAGGGGGACCCATAACTATGGCTACACCTTC
-	TRBV7-9	TRBJ2-1	-	CASSLDSSYNEQFF	TGTGCCAGCAGCTTAGATAGCTCCTACAATGAGCAGTTCTTC
TRBD1	TRBV4-2	TRBJ2-7	-	CASSPEDREVNEQYF	TGTGCCAGCAGCCCCGAGGACAGGGAAGTGAACGAGCAGTACTTC
TRBD1	TRBV4-3	TRBJ1-6	-	CASSPDRGQSNSPLHF	TGCGCCAGCAGCCCGGACAGGGGGCAATCAAATTCACCCCTCCACTTT
-	TRBV10-3	TRBJ2-7	once	CAIKGRGEDEQYF	TGTGCCATCAAGGGCAGGGGGGAGGACGAGCAGTACTTC
TRBD2	TRBV14	TRBJ2-7	-	CASSQGSGGLFWSSYEQYF	TGTGCCAGCAGCCAAGGATCGGGAGGACTTTTTTGGAGCTCCTACGAGCAGTACTTC
-	TRBV29-1	TRBJ2-7	-	CSVLGGEGYEQYF	TGCAGCGTTTTGGGGGGAGAAGGTTACGAGCAGTACTTC
-	TRBV10-2	TRBJ1-6	-	CASTQELNSPLHF	TGCGCCAGCACTCAGGAACTTAATTCACCCCTCCACTTT
-	TRBV6-6	TRBJ1-1	-	CASRGGDTEAFF	TGTGCTAGCCGGGGGGGGGATACTGAAGCTTTCTTT
-	TRBV7-2	TRBJ1-1	-	CASSLGQANTEAFF	TGTGCCAGCAGCTTAGGACAGGCGAACACTGAAGCTTTCTTT
-	TRBV7-2	TRBJ1-6	-	CASNHAGQSNSPLHF	TGTGCCAGCAACCACGCCGGACAGAGTAATTCACCCCTCCACTTT
TRBD2	TRBV7-3	TRBJ2-2	-	CASSSLGLAGGGTGELFF	TGTGCCAGCAGCTCCTTAGGACTAGCGGGAGGCGGGACCGGGGAGCTGTTTTTT
-	TRBV4-3	TRBJ2-7	-	CASSQGGIAVYEQYF	TGCGCCAGCAGCCAAGGAGGCATAGCGGTCTACGAGCAGTACTTC
-	TRBV19	TRBJ2-1	-	CASNARAKSSYNEQFF	TGTGCCAGTAACGCCAGGGCGAAAAGCTCCTACAATGAGCAGTTCTTC
-	TRBV2	TRBJ2-3	-	CASSYGVNTQYF	TGTGCCAGCAGCTACGGGGTGAATACGCAGTATTTT
-	TRBV12-3/TRBV12-4	TRBJ2-2	-	CASSRGATGELFF	TGTGCCAGCAGTCGCGGTGCGACCGGGGAGCTGTTTTTT
TRBD1	TRBV24-1	TRBJ2-7	-	CATSGTGATSSEQYF	TGTGCCACCAGTGGGACAGGGGCGACATCGTCCGAGCAGTACTTC
-	TRBV13	TRBJ1-2	-	CASSFPQIDVLHYGYTF	TGTGCCAGCAGCTTTCCCCAAATTGATGTCCTACACTATGGCTACACCTTC
-	TRBV6-2/TRBV6-3	TRBJ2-7	-	CASSLTAYEQYF	TGTGCCAGCAGTTTAACAGCCTACGAGCAGTACTTC
-	TRBV28	TRBJ1-3	-	CASSSLGGLDTIYF	TGTGCCAGCAGTTCCCTTGGTGGCCTGGACACCATATATTTT
-	TRBV11-1	TRBJ2-2	few	CASSLREDTGELFF	TGTGCCAGCAGCCTAAGGGAGGACACCGGGGAGCTGTTTTTT
TRBD1	TRBV3-1/TRBV3-2	TRBJ2-7	once	CASWDRVLWDRGLCEQYF	TGTGCATCTTGGGACCGGGTTCTATGGGACAGGGGGCTATGCGAGCAGTACTTC
TRBD2	TRBV7-9	TRBJ2-7	-	CASSDTGTSSHEQYF	TGTGCCAGCAGCGATACCGGGACTAGCTCTCACGAGCAGTACTTC
-	TRBV3-1/TRBV3-2	TRBJ2-3	-	CASSQLNLDLF	TGTGCCAGCAGCCAACTCAACCTGGACTTATTT
TRBD2	TRBV5-1	TRBJ2-3	-	CASSIVAGVSDTQYF	TGCGCCAGCAGTATAGTAGCGGGGGTTTCGGATACGCAGTATTTT
-	TRBV19	TRBJ2-1	-	CASGHGEQFF	TGTGCCAGTGGGCATGGTGAGCAGTTCTTC
-	TRBV9	TRBJ1-1	-	CASSLVGTTKGGTEAFF	TGTGCCAGCAGCCTAGTAGGGACTACAAAAGGGGGAACTGAAGCTTTCTTT